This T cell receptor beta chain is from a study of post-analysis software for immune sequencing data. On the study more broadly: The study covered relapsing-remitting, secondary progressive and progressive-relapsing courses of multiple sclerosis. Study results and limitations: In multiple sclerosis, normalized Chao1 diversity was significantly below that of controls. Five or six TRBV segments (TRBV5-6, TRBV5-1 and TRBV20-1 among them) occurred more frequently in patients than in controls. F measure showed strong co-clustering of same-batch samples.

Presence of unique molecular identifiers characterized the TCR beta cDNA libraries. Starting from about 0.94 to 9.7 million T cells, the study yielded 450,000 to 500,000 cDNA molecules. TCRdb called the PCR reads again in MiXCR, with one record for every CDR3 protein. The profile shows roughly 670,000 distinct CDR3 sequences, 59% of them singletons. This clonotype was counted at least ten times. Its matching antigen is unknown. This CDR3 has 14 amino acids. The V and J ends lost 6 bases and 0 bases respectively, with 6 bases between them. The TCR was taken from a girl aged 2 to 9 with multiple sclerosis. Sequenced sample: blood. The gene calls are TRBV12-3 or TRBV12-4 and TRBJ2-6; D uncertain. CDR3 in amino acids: CASSFSSGANVLTF. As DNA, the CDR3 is TGTGCCAGCAGCTTTAGCTCTGGGGCCAACGTCCTGACTTTC.